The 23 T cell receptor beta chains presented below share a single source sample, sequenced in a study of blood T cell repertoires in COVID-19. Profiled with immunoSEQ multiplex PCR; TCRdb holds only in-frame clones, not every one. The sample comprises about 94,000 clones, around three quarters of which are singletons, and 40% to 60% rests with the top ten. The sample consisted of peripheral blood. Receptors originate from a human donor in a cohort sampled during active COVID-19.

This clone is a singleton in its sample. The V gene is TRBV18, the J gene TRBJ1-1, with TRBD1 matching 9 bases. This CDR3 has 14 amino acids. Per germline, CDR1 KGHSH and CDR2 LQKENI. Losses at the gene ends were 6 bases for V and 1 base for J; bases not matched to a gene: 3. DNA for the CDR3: TGTGCCAGCTCGGCACAGGGGGCGAACACTGAAGCTTTCTTT. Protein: CASSAQGANTEAFF. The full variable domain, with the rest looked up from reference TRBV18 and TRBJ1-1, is NAGVMQNPRHLVRRRGQEARLRCSPMKGHSHVYWYRQLPEEGLKFMVYLQKENIIDESGMPKERFSAEFPKEGPSILRIQQVVRGDSAAYFCASSAQGANTEAFFGQGTRLTVV.

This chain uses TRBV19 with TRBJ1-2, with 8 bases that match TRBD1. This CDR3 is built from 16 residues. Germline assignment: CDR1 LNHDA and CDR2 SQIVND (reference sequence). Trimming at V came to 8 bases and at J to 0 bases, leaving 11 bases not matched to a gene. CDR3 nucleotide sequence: TGTGCCAGTGTCCGCCCAGGGGGCGCAACTAACTATGGCTACACCTTC. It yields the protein CASVRPGGATNYGYTF.

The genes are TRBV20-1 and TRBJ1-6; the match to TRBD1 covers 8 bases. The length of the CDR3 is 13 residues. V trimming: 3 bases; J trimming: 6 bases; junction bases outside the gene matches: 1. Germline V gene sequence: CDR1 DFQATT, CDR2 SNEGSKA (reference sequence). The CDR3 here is CSASQGANSPLHF. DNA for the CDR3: TGCAGTGCTAGTCAGGGGGCTAATTCACCCCTCCACTTT.

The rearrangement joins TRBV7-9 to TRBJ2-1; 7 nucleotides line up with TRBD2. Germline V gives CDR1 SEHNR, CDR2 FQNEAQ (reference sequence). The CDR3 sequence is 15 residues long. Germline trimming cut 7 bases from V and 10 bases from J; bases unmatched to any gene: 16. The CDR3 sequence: CASIYAGGGSREQFF. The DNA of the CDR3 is TGTGCCAGCATCTACGCCGGGGGAGGGTCCCGGGAGCAGTTCTTC.

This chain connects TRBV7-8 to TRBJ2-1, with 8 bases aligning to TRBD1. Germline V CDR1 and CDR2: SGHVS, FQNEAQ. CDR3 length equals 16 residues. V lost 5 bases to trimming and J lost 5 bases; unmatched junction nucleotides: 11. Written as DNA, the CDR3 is TGTGCCAGCAGCCTACTCCCTTGGACAGGGAACAATGAGCAGTTCTTC. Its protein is CASSLLPWTGNNEQFF.

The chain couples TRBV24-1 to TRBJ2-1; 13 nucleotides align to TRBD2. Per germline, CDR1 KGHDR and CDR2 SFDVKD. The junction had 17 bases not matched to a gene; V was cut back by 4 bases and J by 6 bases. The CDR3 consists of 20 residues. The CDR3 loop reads CATSDTSWTSGRTVRNEQFF. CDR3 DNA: TGTGCCACCAGTGACACCAGTTGGACTAGCGGGAGAACTGTACGCAATGAGCAGTTCTTC.

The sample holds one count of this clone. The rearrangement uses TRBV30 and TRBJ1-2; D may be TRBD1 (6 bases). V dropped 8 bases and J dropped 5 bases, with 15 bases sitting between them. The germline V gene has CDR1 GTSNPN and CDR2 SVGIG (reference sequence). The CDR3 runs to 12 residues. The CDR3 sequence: CAGYRVVYGYTF. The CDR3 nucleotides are TGTGCCGGCTACAGGGTCGTATATGGCTACACCTTC.

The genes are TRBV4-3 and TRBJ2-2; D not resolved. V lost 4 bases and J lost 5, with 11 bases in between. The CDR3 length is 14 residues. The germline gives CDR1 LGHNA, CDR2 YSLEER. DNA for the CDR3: TGCGCCAGCAGCCGAGGAGAAAGTACCGGGGAGCTGTTTTTT. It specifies CASSRGESTGELFF.

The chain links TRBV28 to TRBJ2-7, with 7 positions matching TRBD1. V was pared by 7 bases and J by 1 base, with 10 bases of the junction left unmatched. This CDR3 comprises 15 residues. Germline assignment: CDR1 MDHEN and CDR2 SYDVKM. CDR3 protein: CASTRRTGQSYEQYF. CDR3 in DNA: TGTGCCAGCACTCGCCGGACAGGCCAATCCTACGAGCAGTACTTC.

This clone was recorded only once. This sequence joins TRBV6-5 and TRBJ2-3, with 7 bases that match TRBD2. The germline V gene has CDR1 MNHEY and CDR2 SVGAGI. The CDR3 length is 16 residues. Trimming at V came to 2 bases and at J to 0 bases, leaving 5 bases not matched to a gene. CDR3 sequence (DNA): TGTGCCAGCAGTTACGGTGTCGGGGGGAGCACAGATACGCAGTATTTT. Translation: CASSYGVGGSTDTQYF.

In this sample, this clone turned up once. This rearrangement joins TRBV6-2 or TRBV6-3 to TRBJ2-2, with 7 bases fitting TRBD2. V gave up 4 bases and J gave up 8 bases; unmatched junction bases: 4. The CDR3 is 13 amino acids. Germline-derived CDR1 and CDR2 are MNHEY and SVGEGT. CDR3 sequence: CASSFREAGELFF. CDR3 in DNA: TGTGCCAGCAGTTTTCGGGAGGCGGGGGAGCTGTTTTTT.

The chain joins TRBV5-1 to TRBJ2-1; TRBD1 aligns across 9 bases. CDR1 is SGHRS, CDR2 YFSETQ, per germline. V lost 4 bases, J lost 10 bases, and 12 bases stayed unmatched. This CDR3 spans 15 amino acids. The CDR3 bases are TGCGCCAGCAGCGACTCCGGGACAGGGTCTCGAGAGCAGTTCTTC. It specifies CASSDSGTGSREQFF.

CDR3 residues: CASSSREGRTGELFF. The CDR3, as DNA: TGTGCCAGCAGTTCTAGAGAAGGCCGGACCGGGGAGCTGTTTTTT. The gene calls are TRBV6-2 or TRBV6-3 and TRBJ2-2; D call uncertain. Germline loops: CDR1 MNHEY, CDR2 SVGEGT. The CDR3 length is 15 residues. V was cut by 4 bases and J by 5 bases, with 14 bases left in between.

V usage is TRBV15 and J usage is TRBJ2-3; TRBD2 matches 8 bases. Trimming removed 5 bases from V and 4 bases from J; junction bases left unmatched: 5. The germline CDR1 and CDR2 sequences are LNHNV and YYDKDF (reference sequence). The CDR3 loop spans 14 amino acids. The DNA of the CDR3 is TGTGCCACCAGCCGGGAGGGGTCCGCAGATACGCAGTATTTT. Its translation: CATSREGSADTQYF. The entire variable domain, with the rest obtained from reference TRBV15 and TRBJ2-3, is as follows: DAMVIQNPRYQVTQFGKPVTLSCSQTLNHNVMYWYQQKSSQAPKLLFHYYDKDFNNEADTPDNFQSRRPNTSFCFLDIRSPGLGDTAMYLCATSREGSADTQYFGPGTRLTVL.

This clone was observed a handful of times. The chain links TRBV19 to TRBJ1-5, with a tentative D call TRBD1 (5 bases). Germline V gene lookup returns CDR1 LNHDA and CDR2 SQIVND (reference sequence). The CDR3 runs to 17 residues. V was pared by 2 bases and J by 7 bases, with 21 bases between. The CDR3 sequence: CASSIYSANPGDQPQHF. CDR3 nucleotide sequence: TGTGCCAGTAGTATATATTCGGCAAACCCGGGGGACCAGCCCCAGCATTTT.

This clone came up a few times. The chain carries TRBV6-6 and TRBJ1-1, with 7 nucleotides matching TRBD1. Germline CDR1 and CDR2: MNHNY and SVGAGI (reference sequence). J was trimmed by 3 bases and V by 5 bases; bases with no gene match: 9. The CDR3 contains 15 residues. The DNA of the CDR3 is TGTGCCAGCAGTAGACACCCCCAGGGGGACACTGAAGCTTTCTTT. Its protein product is CASSRHPQGDTEAFF.

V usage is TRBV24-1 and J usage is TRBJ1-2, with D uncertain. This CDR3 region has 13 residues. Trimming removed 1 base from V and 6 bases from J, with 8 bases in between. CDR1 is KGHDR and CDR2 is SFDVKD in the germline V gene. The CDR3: CATSDFEENGYTF. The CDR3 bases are TGTGCCACCAGTGATTTTGAGGAGAATGGCTACACCTTC.

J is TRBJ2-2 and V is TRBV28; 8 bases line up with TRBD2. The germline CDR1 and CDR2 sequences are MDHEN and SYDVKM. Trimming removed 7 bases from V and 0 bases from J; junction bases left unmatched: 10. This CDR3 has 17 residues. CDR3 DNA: TGTGCCAGCAATCGCGGGGGGCCAATATCGAACACCGGGGAGCTGTTTTTT. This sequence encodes CASNRGGPISNTGELFF.

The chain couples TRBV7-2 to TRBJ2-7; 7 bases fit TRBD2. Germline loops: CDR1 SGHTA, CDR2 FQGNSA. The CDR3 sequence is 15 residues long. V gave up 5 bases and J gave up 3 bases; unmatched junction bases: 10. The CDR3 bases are TGTGCCAGCAGCGTTCAGACTAGCAGCAACTACGAGCAGTACTTC. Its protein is CASSVQTSSNYEQYF.

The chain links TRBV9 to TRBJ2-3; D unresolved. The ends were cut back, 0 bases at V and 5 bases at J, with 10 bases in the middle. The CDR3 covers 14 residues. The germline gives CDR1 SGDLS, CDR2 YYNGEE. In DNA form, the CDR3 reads TGTGCCAGCAGCGTAGGCCTTACCGGAGATACGCAGTATTTT. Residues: CASSVGLTGDTQYF.

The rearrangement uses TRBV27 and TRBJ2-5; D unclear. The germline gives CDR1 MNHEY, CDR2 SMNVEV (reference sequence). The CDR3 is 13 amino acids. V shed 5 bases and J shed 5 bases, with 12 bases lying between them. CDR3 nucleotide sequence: TGTGCCAGCAGTACCACCAGGTGGGAGACCCAGTACTTC. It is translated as CASSTTRWETQYF.

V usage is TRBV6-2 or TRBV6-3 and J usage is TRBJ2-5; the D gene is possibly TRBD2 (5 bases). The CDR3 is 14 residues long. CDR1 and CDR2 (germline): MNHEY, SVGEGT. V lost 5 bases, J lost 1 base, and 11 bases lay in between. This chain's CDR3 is CASSRRVFQETQYF. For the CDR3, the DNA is TGTGCCAGCAGTCGGCGGGTTTTCCAAGAGACCCAGTACTTC.

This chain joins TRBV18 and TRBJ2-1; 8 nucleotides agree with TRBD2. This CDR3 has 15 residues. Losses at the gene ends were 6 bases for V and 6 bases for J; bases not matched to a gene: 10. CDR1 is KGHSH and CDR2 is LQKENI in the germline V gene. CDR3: CASSSPREGVNEQFF. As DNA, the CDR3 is TGTGCCAGCTCCTCCCCCCGGGAGGGTGTCAATGAGCAGTTCTTC. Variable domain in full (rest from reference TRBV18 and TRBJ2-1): NAGVMQNPRHLVRRRGQEARLRCSPMKGHSHVYWYRQLPEEGLKFMVYLQKENIIDESGMPKERFSAEFPKEGPSILRIQQVVRGDSAAYFCASSSPREGVNEQFFGPGTRLTVL.